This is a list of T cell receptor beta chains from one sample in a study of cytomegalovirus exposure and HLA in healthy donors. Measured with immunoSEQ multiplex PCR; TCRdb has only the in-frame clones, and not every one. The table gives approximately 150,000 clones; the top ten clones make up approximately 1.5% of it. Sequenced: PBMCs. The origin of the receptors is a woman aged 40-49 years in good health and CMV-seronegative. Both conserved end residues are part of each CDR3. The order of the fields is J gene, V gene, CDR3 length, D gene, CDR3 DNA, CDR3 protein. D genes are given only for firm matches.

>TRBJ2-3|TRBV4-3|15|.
TGCGCCAGCAGCCGTCTCAGGACTAGCACAGATACGCAGTATTTT
CASSRLRTSTDTQYF
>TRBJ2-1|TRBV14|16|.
TGTGCCAGCAGCCGCCTCGGCGGCGGGTCCTACAATGAGCAGTTCTTC
CASSRLGGGSYNEQFF
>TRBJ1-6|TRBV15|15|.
TGTGCCACCAGCAGAGAACGGCAGGGAATCTCAGCCCTCCACTTT
CATSRERQGISALHF
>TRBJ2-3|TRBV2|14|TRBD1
TGTGCCAGCATTACGGGACAGAGCACAGATACGCAGTATTTT
CASITGQSTDTQYF
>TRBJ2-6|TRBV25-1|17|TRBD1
TGTGCCAGCAGTGTCGACAGGGGCCCCTCTGGGGCCAACGTCCTGACTTTC
CASSVDRGPSGANVLTF
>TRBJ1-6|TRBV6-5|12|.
TGTGCCAGCAGTTACCGGAATTCACCCCTCCACTTT
CASSYRNSPLHF
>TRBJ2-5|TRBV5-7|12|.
TGTGCCAGCAGCTTCCGGCAAGAGACCCAGTACTTC
CASSFRQETQYF
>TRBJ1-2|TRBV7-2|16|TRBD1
TGTGCCAGCAGCTTAGCGCAGGACAGGGCTAACTATGGCTACACCTTC
CASSLAQDRANYGYTF
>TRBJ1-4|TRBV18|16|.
TGTGCCAGCTCACCAAGTTTTAGACAGATAAATGAAAAACTGTTTTTT
CASSPSFRQINEKLFF
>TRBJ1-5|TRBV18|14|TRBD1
TGTGCCAGCTCACTAGACAGGGTAGGTCAGCCCCAGCATTTT
CASSLDRVGQPQHF
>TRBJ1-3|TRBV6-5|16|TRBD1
TGTGCCAGCAGTTACTCGAACAGGGGCTCTGGAAACACCATATATTTT
CASSYSNRGSGNTIYF
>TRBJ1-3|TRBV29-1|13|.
TGCAGCGGAACAGGTTCTGCCGGAAACACCATATATTTT
CSGTGSAGNTIYF
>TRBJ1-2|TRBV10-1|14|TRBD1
TGCGCCAGCAGCGACAGGGGGAGGGGATATGGCTACACCTTC
CASSDRGRGYGYTF
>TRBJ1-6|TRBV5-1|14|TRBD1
TGCGCCAGCAGCTTGGGACAGGGAAATTCACCCCTCCACTTT
CASSLGQGNSPLHF
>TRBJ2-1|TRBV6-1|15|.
TGTGCCGGGCAGGTGGGGGGACCACCGGGCAATGAGCAGTTCTTC
CAGQVGGPPGNEQFF
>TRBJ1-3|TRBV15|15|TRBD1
TGTGCCACCAGCAGGGCAGGGGGCGCTGGAAACACCATATATTTT
CATSRAGGAGNTIYF
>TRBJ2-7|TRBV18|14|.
TGTGCCAGCTCACCAATGGCGGACTCCTACGAGCAGTACTTC
CASSPMADSYEQYF
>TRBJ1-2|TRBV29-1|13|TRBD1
TGCAGCGCCAGACCGACAGGGGGCAATGGCTACACCTTC
CSARPTGGNGYTF